A single sample gave rise to the 22 T cell receptor beta chains below, sequenced in a study of T cells in Graves' hyperthyroidism and ophthalmopathy. Amplification targeted TCR beta CDR3 regions from RNA transcripts. TCR CDR3 underwent first-round RT-PCR with the HTBI primer set. TCRdb reanalysed the multiplex PCR reads using MiXCR and keeps one entry per CDR3 protein. The table lists roughly 380,000 distinct CDR3 sequences, around a sixth of them singletons. Material: blood. These receptors came from a woman aged 35 to 49 with Graves' ophthalmopathy.

In its sample, this clonotype was seen many times. The gene calls are TRBV11-2 and TRBJ1-2; no clear D. CDR3 length: 13 residues. CDR1 SGHAT and CDR2 FQNNGV come from the germline V gene. Trimming pared 3 bases from V and 3 bases from J, leaving 8 bases between. The chain's CDR3 is CASSLPGDYGYTF. The CDR3 nucleotides read TGTGCCAGCAGCTTGCCCGGAGACTATGGCTACACCTTC.

This chain connects TRBV29-1 to TRBJ2-2; D is possibly TRBD2 (6 bases). V was trimmed by 5 bases and J by 4 bases, leaving 8 bases between them. Germline CDR1 reads SQVTM; CDR2 reads ANQGSEA. This CDR3 has 12 residues. CDR3 sequence (DNA): TGCAGCGTTCGGGGGTTCACCGGGGAGCTGTTTTTT. It encodes CSVRGFTGELFF.

This clonotype has a count of ten or more. The genes are TRBV13 and TRBJ2-2; D may be TRBD1 (6 bases). This CDR3 has 16 amino acids. Germline V gene data show CDR1 as PRHDT and CDR2 as FYEKMQ (reference sequence). V was cut by 1 base and J by 2 bases, with 11 bases left in between. CDR3 sequence (DNA): TGTGCCAGCAGCTTAGAGGGGGACACCAACACCGGGGAGCTGTTTTTT. Translated: CASSLEGDTNTGELFF.

The chain recombines TRBV12-3 or TRBV12-4 with TRBJ2-7; D is undetermined. The length of the CDR3 is 14 residues. Trimming removed 2 bases from V and 4 bases from J, with 12 bases in between. This CDR3 is CASSLSVGSYEQYF. CDR3 DNA: TGTGCCAGCAGTTTATCTGTCGGCTCATACGAGCAGTACTTC.

Comment on this clonotype: It may be a read error: a sequence one base away is much more abundant. J is TRBJ1-2 and V is TRBV29-1; D unclear. CDR1 is SQVTM, CDR2 ANQGSEA, per germline. The CDR3 has 11 residues. The CDR3 reads CSVRTGYGNIF. The DNA for the CDR3 is TGCAGCGTCCGGACGGGGTATGGCAACATCTTC.

In its sample, this clonotype was seen many times. The V and J genes are TRBV12-3 or TRBV12-4 and TRBJ1-2; TRBD1 agrees at 8 bases. The CDR3 covers 14 residues. V was clipped by 2 bases and J by 2 bases; unmatched bases: 1. The chain's CDR3 is CASSLRTGNYGYTF. The CDR3 DNA reads TGTGCCAGCAGTTTAAGGACAGGGAACTATGGCTACACCTTC.

This clonotype was seen many times. The rearrangement joins TRBV6-5 to TRBJ1-3; TRBD1 is a possible D gene (5 bases). The CDR3 runs 15 residues. V was clipped by 0 bases and J by 7 bases, with 13 bases between them. The germline gives CDR1 MNHEY, CDR2 SVGAGI. CDR3 sequence (DNA): TGTGCCAGCAGTTACTCGCGGGAGGGGAGGAACACCATATATTTT. Encoded protein: CASSYSREGRNTIYF.

This clonotype was observed at least ten times. The genes are TRBV20-1 and TRBJ1-1, with D maybe TRBD1 (6 bases). This CDR3 contains 15 residues. V lost 1 base and J lost 10, with 22 bases in between. Germline V CDR1 and CDR2: DFQATT, SNEGSKA (reference sequence). CDR3 region: CSARAESSGGHTAFF. CDR3 DNA: TGCAGTGCTAGAGCCGAATCTTCCGGGGGACACACAGCTTTCTTT.

This clonotype was counted at least ten times. This chain joins TRBV6-1 and TRBJ1-1; no definite D call. From germline, CDR1 is MNHNS and CDR2 SASEGT. The CDR3 runs to 16 residues. V lost 4 bases and J 0 bases, leaving 15 bases between the germline ends. This chain's CDR3 is CASSGGFIPLNTEAFF. CDR3 sequence (DNA): TGTGCCAGCAGTGGAGGCTTCATACCGCTGAACACTGAAGCTTTCTTT.

This clonotype was seen many times. In nucleotides, the CDR3 is TGTGCCAGCAGAGCCCTCCGGGAGAGGGGTGACTATGGCTACACCTTC. Protein product: CASRALRERGDYGYTF. The chain uses TRBV27 and TRBJ1-2, with D possibly being TRBD1 (5 bases). With 6 bases removed from V and 3 bases from J, the gap between germline ends came to 20 bases. CDR3 size: 16 residues. Germline V gene sequence: CDR1 MNHEY, CDR2 SMNVEV (reference sequence).

The sample holds a few counts of this clonotype. The CDR3, as DNA: TGTGCCAGCAGCCAAGCCATCTACGAGCAGTACTTC. Its protein is CASSQAIYEQYF. The genes are TRBV3-1 and TRBJ2-7; D ambiguous. This CDR3 contains 12 residues. Deletions cut 1 base from V and 3 bases from J, with 4 bases between. Germline V gives CDR1 LGHDT, CDR2 YNNKEL (reference sequence).

In this sample, this clonotype turned up many times. The chain couples TRBV27 to TRBJ1-5; 9 bases line up with TRBD1. The CDR3 has 15 residues. Germline lookup yields CDR1 MNHEY and CDR2 SMNVEV (reference sequence). V was pared by 6 bases and J by 3 bases, with 6 bases of the junction left unmatched. The CDR3 DNA reads as TGTGCCAGCAGCACGGGACAGGGCCACAATCAGCCCCAGCATTTT. It translates to CASSTGQGHNQPQHF.

This clonotype was seen many times. V gene TRBV20-1 combines with J gene TRBJ2-1, with 10 bases aligning to TRBD2. Germline loops: CDR1 DFQATT, CDR2 SNEGSKA (reference sequence). The CDR3 covers 15 residues. CDR3 sequence (DNA): TGCAGGGTACTTAGCGGGGGGAGCTCCTACAATGAGCAGTTCTTC. The encoded protein is CRVLSGGSSYNEQFF.

The chain recombines TRBV6-1 with TRBJ1-1; possibly TRBD1 for D (5 bases). Germline V gene lookup returns CDR1 MNHNS and CDR2 SASEGT. Trimming cost V 4 bases and J 5 bases, with 11 bases left between them. This CDR3 has 13 residues. The CDR3 bases are TGTGCCAGCAGTGCAGGGACGAATACTGAAGCTTTCTTT. Its translation: CASSAGTNTEAFF.

In its sample, this clonotype was seen many times. This chain joins TRBV28 and TRBJ2-5; D perhaps matches TRBD1 (6 bases). This CDR3 region has 15 residues. Germline-derived CDR1 and CDR2 are MDHEN and SYDVKM. V shed 5 bases and J shed 5 bases, with 18 bases lying between them. CDR3 sequence reads: CASSLRDIQGETQYF. In nucleotides, the CDR3 is TGTGCCAGCAGTCTCCGGGACATCCAGGGGGAGACCCAGTACTTC.

The V gene is TRBV29-1, the J gene TRBJ2-7, with 13 bases aligning to TRBD2. Germline-derived CDR1 and CDR2 are SQVTM and ANQGSEA. There are 15 residues in the CDR3. Unmatched junction bases numbered 5, after V lost 4 bases and J lost 2 bases. The CDR3 bases are TGCAGCGTTGGAGCCGGGACTAGCGGGGCCTACGAGCAGTACTTC. Translating gives CSVGAGTSGAYEQYF.

This clonotype was seen at least ten times. The chain has TRBV3-1 and TRBJ1-5; D not resolved. Trimming shortened V by 3 bases and J by 1 base, and 7 bases separated the two germline ends. This CDR3 has 14 residues. The V gene's germline CDR1 is LGHDT and CDR2 YNNKEL (reference sequence). CDR3 loop: CASSQGESNQPQHF. CDR3 DNA sequence: TGTGCCAGCAGCCAGGGCGAGAGCAATCAGCCCCAGCATTTT.

This clonotype was seen ten or more times. The chain combines TRBV2 with TRBJ2-7, with a weak D call TRBD2 (6 bases). V shed 9 bases and J shed 2 bases, with 11 bases lying between them. The CDR3 contains 12 residues. From germline, CDR1 is SNHLY and CDR2 FYNNEI. The CDR3 sequence: CASTDYAYEQYF. In DNA form, the CDR3 reads TGTGCCAGTACGGACTACGCCTACGAGCAGTACTTC.

The table lists this clonotype with a few counts. The J gene is TRBJ2-7, the V gene TRBV3-1; D is uncertain. V lost 0 bases to trimming and J lost 0 bases, with 6 bases between them. The CDR3 loop spans 14 amino acids. CDR1 is LGHDT, CDR2 YNNKEL, per germline (reference sequence). In nucleotides, the CDR3 is TGTGCCAGCAGCCAAGACGGGTCCTCCTACGAGCAGTACTTC. Its protein is CASSQDGSSYEQYF.

This clonotype was detected many times. The chain has TRBV24-1 and TRBJ2-6; D may be TRBD2 (5 bases). CDR1 is KGHDR, CDR2 SFDVKD, per germline. This CDR3 has 15 residues. Trimming left V 6 bases short and J 2 bases short, with 10 bases between. The CDR3 reads CATSRSGTGANVLTF. The CDR3 DNA follows: TGTGCCACCAGTCGGAGCGGAACTGGGGCCAACGTCCTGACTTTC.

V usage is TRBV12-5 and J usage is TRBJ1-2, with 8 nucleotides matching TRBD1. V trimming: 6 bases; J trimming: 10 bases; junction bases outside the gene matches: 13. Germline CDR1 is LGHNT and CDR2 is FRNRAP. The CDR3 is 14 residues long. The CDR3 region has the DNA TGTGCTAGTGGCCCGACAGGGGCAAGATCTGACTACACCTTC. This codes for CASGPTGARSDYTF.

The CDR3 region is CASSSGERAASGQPQHF. Written as DNA, the CDR3 is TGTGCCAGCTCCTCGGGGGAAAGGGCTGCCTCGGGTCAGCCCCAGCATTTT. V usage is TRBV18 and J usage is TRBJ1-5; perhaps TRBD1 as D (5 bases). CDR1 and CDR2 (germline): KGHSH, LQKENI. CDR3 length equals 17 residues. V lost 6 bases, J lost 6 bases, and 24 bases lay in between.